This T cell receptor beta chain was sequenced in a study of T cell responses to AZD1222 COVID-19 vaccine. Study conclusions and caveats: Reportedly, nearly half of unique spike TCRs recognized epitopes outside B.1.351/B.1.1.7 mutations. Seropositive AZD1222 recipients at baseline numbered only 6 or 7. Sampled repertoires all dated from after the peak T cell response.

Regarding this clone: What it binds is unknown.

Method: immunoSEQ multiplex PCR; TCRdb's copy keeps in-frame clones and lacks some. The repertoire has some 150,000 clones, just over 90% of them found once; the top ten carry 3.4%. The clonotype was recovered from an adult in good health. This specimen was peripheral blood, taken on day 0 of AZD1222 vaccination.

The CDR3 DNA reads as TGTGCCAGCAGTGAAGCGACAGGGGGTCGGGGCACAGATACGCAGTATTTT. Translating it yields CASSEATGGRGTDTQYF. V and J are TRBV6-1 and TRBJ2-3, with 9 positions matching TRBD1. Germline V gene lookup returns CDR1 MNHNS and CDR2 SASEGT. After removal of 0 bases from V and 1 base from J, the junction contained 5 bases not matched to a gene. CDR3 length equals 17 residues.